The sequence of this TCR beta chain was determined in a study of control samples from healthy donors and cancer patients. The V gene lost 2 bases and the J gene lost 8 bases, with 12 bases spanning the gap. The germline V gene has CDR1 GTSNPN and CDR2 SVGIG (reference sequence). The CDR3 is 13 amino acids. Clones were read by immunoSEQ multiplex PCR, and TCRdb kept only the in-frame ones, dropping some. This table has about 150,000 clones, about 94% appearing once. The chain employs TRBV30 and TRBJ1-4; D perhaps matches TRBD1 (5 bases). The sample consisted of blood. This clonotype was obtained from a man in his forties in good health. CDR3 DNA sequence: TGTGCCTGGAGTTCCAGGGAGAGGGAAAAACTGTTTTTT. Protein product: CAWSSREREKLFF.